These 20 T cell receptor beta chains were all obtained from the same sample, sequenced in a study of Ad26.COV2.S vaccination and SARS-CoV-2 variants. Sample treatment: over 15 received Ad26.COV2.S at low or high dose, single or two shots; 5 received placebo; per-sample allocation not given. Repertoires come from day 63 after the first vaccine or placebo injection. Sequencing was performed with immunoSEQ multiplex PCR; in TCRdb, only in-frame clones are kept and a portion is missing. The table includes a few hundred thousand clones, approximately 88% detected once. This material consisted of peripheral blood, taken in a trial of Ad26.COV2.S vaccine versus placebo. The receptors were sampled from a person between 18 and 65 years old who received the Ad26.COV2.S COVID-19 vaccine or a placebo.

The CDR3 loop is CASRLGASNEKLFF. The CDR3, as DNA: TGTGCCAGCAGGCTCGGGGCCTCTAATGAAAAACTGTTTTTT. The gene calls are TRBV6-5 and TRBJ1-4; possibly TRBD1 for D (5 bases). The CDR3 runs to 14 residues. Deletions cut 6 bases from V and 3 bases from J, with 11 bases between. Looked up from germline, CDR1 is MNHEY and CDR2 is SVGAGI.

The chain combines TRBV19 with TRBJ2-2, with 8 nucleotides matching TRBD2. J was trimmed by 0 bases and V by 8 bases; bases with no gene match: 2. This CDR3 is 14 amino acids long. CDR1 and CDR2 (germline): LNHDA, SQIVND (reference sequence). The CDR3: CASRTSSNTGELFF. In nucleotides, the CDR3 is TGTGCCAGTCGGACTAGCTCGAACACCGGGGAGCTGTTTTTT. Based on the CDR3 plus reference TRBV19 and TRBJ2-2, the full variable domain is DGGITQSPKYLFRKEGQNVTLSCEQNLNHDAMYWYRQDPGQGLRLIYYSQIVNDFQKGDIAEGYSVSREKKESFPLTVTSAQKNPTAFYLCASRTSSNTGELFFGEGSRLTVL.

V usage is TRBV28 and J usage is TRBJ2-5, with TRBD1 matching 11 bases. Germline V gene sequence: CDR1 MDHEN, CDR2 SYDVKM. The length of the CDR3 is 15 residues. The V gene end was trimmed by 6 bases and the J gene end by 2 bases; junction bases not matched to a gene: 5. The CDR3 reads CASRFRDRGQETQYF. CDR3 nucleotides: TGTGCCAGCAGGTTCCGGGACAGGGGGCAAGAGACCCAGTACTTC.

The V gene is TRBV6-2 or TRBV6-3, the J gene TRBJ2-2, with D unresolved. The CDR3 runs 13 residues. Trimming cost V 5 bases and J 6 bases, with 10 bases left between them. The germline CDR1 and CDR2 sequences are MNHEY and SVGEGT. CDR3 coding DNA: TGTGCCAGCAGTCACGAAATCCCCGGGGAGCTGTTTTTT. Translating it yields CASSHEIPGELFF.

The rearrangement links TRBV18 to TRBJ2-2; D not certain. The CDR3 is 13 amino acids. V gave up 5 bases and J gave up 6 bases, with 10 bases separating them. Germline CDR1 KGHSH, CDR2 LQKENI. For the CDR3, the DNA is TGTGCCAGCTCATCCCTGGTTTCCGGGGAGCTGTTTTTT. Protein sequence: CASSSLVSGELFF.

This clone was picked up many times. The rearrangement joins TRBV9 to TRBJ2-3, with D perhaps TRBD2 (5 bases). The V and J ends lost 3 bases and 2 bases respectively, with 10 bases between them. This CDR3 contains 14 residues. Germline CDR1 SGDLS, CDR2 YYNGEE. The CDR3 sequence is CASSDGLLTDTQYF. The DNA of the CDR3 is TGTGCCAGCAGCGACGGACTTCTCACAGATACGCAGTATTTT. Together with reference TRBV9 and TRBJ2-3, the CDR3 gives the full variable domain: DSGVTQTPKHLITATGQRVTLRCSPRSGDLSVYWYQQSLDQGLQFLIQYYNGEERAKGNILERFSAQQFPDLHSELNLSSLELGDSALYFCASSDGLLTDTQYFGPGTRLTVL.

The V and J genes are TRBV2 and TRBJ2-7; 8 bases map to TRBD2. J gave up 0 bases and V 3 bases, and 7 bases lay outside the gene matches. The V gene's germline CDR1 is SNHLY and CDR2 FYNNEI. CDR3 length equals 16 residues. CDR3 DNA sequence: TGTGCCAGCAGTGACTTCGGGGGGGGAAACTCCTACGAGCAGTACTTC. Its protein is CASSDFGGGNSYEQYF. Supplemented by reference TRBV2 and TRBJ2-7, the full variable domain reads EPEVTQTPSHQVTQMGQEVILRCVPISNHLYFYWYRQILGQKVEFLVSFYNNEISEKSEIFDDQFSVERPDGSNFTLKIRSTKLEDSAMYFCASSDFGGGNSYEQYFGPGTRLTVT.

CDR3 bases: TGTGCCAGCAGCTCTCAGGGGCAAATAAACCCGCGATACTTC. It specifies CASSSQGQINPRYF. The V and J genes are TRBV7-9 and TRBJ2-7, with a tentative D call TRBD1 (6 bases). The CDR3 has 14 residues. Germline values: CDR1 SEHNR, CDR2 FQNEAQ (reference sequence). The V and J ends lost 4 bases and 13 bases respectively, with 23 bases between them.

The rearrangement uses TRBV15 and TRBJ2-3; D might be TRBD1 (5 bases). Germline assignment: CDR1 LNHNV and CDR2 YYDKDF (reference sequence). This CDR3 is 15 amino acids long. Trimming stripped 1 base from V and 3 bases from J, with 11 bases between. The CDR3 reads CATSRGNRYTDTQYF. The CDR3 DNA follows: TGTGCCACCAGCAGAGGGAACAGGTATACAGATACGCAGTATTTT.

The V call is TRBV15, the J call TRBJ1-5; D ambiguous. V was pared by 0 bases and J by 2 bases, with 8 bases between. The CDR3 totals 15 residues. Germline-derived CDR1 and CDR2 are LNHNV and YYDKDF (reference sequence). The CDR3 protein is CATSRDGLGNQPQHF. The DNA of the CDR3 is TGTGCCACCAGCAGAGACGGCCTGGGCAATCAGCCCCAGCATTTT.

The rearrangement joins TRBV7-2 to TRBJ2-1; TRBD1 agrees at 7 bases. The ends lost 1 base at V and 4 bases at J; junction bases unmatched: 4. The CDR3 runs to 15 residues. Germline values: CDR1 SGHTA, CDR2 FQGNSA. CDR3 DNA: TGTGCCAGCAGCTTAGGGCCAGGGGGATACAATGAGCAGTTCTTC. Protein sequence: CASSLGPGGYNEQFF.

V usage is TRBV6-6 and J usage is TRBJ1-2; D is unclear. Germline CDR1 reads MNHNY; CDR2 reads SVGAGI (reference sequence). The CDR3 totals 11 residues. The germline V and J ends were trimmed by 4 bases and 8 bases, with 8 bases remaining between them. CDR3 amino acids: CASSWELGYTF. For the CDR3, the DNA is TGTGCCAGCAGTTGGGAACTCGGCTACACCTTC.

The V and J genes are TRBV5-4 and TRBJ1-1; tentative D call: TRBD1 (6 bases). V lost 4 bases, J lost 0 bases, and 16 bases lay in between. The CDR3 has 16 residues. The germline CDR1 and CDR2 sequences are SGHNT and YYREEE (reference sequence). CDR3 protein: CASSKEGRGLNTEAFF. CDR3 sequence (DNA): TGTGCCAGCAGCAAAGAGGGGAGGGGGTTGAACACTGAAGCTTTCTTT.

The chain uses TRBV29-1 and TRBJ2-2; 8 bases fit TRBD1. CDR1 and CDR2 from the germline V gene are SQVTM and ANQGSEA. The CDR3 has 12 residues. Trimming at V came to 7 bases and at J to 5 bases, leaving 3 bases not matched to a gene. The CDR3 DNA reads as TGCAGCGCTCGGACAGGGACCGGGGAGCTGTTTTTT. Its protein product is CSARTGTGELFF.

The rearrangement joins TRBV10-3 to TRBJ2-3; the D is unclear. The CDR3 totals 14 residues. The germline V gene has CDR1 ENHRY and CDR2 SYGVKD. V was trimmed by 4 bases and J by 2 bases, leaving 10 bases between them. Written as DNA, the CDR3 is TGTGCCATCAGTGTTGGCATTACCACAGATACGCAGTATTTT. This encodes CAISVGITTDTQYF.

This clone was seen a handful of times. The chain links TRBV6-2 or TRBV6-3 to TRBJ1-2; possible D gene TRBD1, 5 bases. Trimming removed 6 bases from V and 6 bases from J, with 17 bases in between. Germline V CDR1 and CDR2: MNHEY, SVGEGT. CDR3 length: 14 residues. The CDR3 reads CASSPTSPGDGYTF. CDR3 bases: TGTGCCAGCAGCCCGACTTCCCCGGGGGATGGCTACACCTTC.

CDR3 residues: CASSLYPLGNTIYF. In DNA form, the CDR3 reads TGTGCCAGCAGCTTGTATCCACTCGGAAACACCATATATTTT. The gene calls are TRBV5-6 and TRBJ1-3; D gene uncertain. The V and J ends lost 1 base and 4 bases respectively, with 9 bases between them. Germline-derived CDR1 and CDR2 are SGHDT and YYEEEE. CDR3 size: 14 residues.

This clone was counted once. The genes are TRBV7-2 and TRBJ2-3; TRBD1 aligns across 9 bases. This CDR3 is built from 13 residues. V shed 9 bases and J 4 bases; nucleotides not matched to a gene: 5. The V gene's germline CDR1 is SGHTA and CDR2 FQGNSA. This CDR3 is CASTGGLPDTQYF. CDR3 bases: TGTGCCAGTACAGGGGGCTTGCCAGATACGCAGTATTTT. Combining the CDR3 with reference TRBV7-2 and TRBJ2-3 gives the whole variable domain GAGVSQSPSNKVTEKGKDVELRCDPISGHTALYWYRQSLGQGLEFLIYFQGNSAPDKSGLPSDRFSAERTGGSVSTLTIQRTQQEDSAVYLCASTGGLPDTQYFGPGTRLTVL.

The rearrangement links TRBV18 to TRBJ2-5; no definite D call. The ends were cut back, 4 bases at V and 2 bases at J, with 5 bases in the middle. Germline V CDR1 and CDR2: KGHSH, LQKENI. The CDR3 is 12 amino acids. The CDR3 bases are TGTGCCAGCTCACTTCTACAAGAGACCCAGTACTTC. Its protein is CASSLLQETQYF. The full variable domain, in which reference TRBV18 and TRBJ2-5 provide the parts outside the CDR3, is NAGVMQNPRHLVRRRGQEARLRCSPMKGHSHVYWYRQLPEEGLKFMVYLQKENIIDESGMPKERFSAEFPKEGPSILRIQQVVRGDSAAYFCASSLLQETQYFGPGTRLLVL.

The rearrangement links TRBV7-9 to TRBJ1-4; D uncertain. The CDR3 spans 14 residues. Trimming stripped 4 bases from V and 5 bases from J, with 11 bases between. Looked up from germline, CDR1 is SEHNR and CDR2 is FQNEAQ (reference sequence). The CDR3 reads CASSSGAENEKLFF. The DNA for the CDR3 is TGTGCCAGCAGCTCGGGAGCCGAGAATGAAAAACTGTTTTTT.